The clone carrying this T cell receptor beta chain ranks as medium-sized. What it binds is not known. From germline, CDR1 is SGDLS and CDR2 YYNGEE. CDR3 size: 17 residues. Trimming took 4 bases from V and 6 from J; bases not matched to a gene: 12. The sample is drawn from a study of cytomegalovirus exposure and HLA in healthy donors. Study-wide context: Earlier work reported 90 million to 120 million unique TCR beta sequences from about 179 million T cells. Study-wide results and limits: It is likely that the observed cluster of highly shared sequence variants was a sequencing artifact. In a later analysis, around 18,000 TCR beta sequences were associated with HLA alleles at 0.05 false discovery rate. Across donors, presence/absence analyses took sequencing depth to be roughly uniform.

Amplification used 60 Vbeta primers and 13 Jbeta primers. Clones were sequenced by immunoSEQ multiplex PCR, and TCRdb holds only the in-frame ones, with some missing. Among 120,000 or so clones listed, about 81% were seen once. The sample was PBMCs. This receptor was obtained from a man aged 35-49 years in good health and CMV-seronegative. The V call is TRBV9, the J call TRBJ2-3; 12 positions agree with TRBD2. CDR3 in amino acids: CASSPTTSGGQVDTQYF. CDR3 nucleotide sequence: TGTGCCAGCAGCCCCACCACTAGCGGGGGGCAAGTTGATACGCAGTATTTT.